What follows are 21 T cell receptor beta chains derived from one specimen sequenced in a study of cytomegalovirus exposure and HLA in healthy donors. Vbeta (60) and Jbeta (13) primers were used in the PCR. Using immunoSEQ multiplex PCR, the repertoire was profiled, and TCRdb retains in-frame clones only, with some absent. Of over 100,000 clones in the sample, roughly 82% are singletons; the top ten hold approximately 9.9%. Material: PBMCs. Receptors were obtained from a middle-aged man in good health and CMV-seropositive.

The CDR3 here is CASSRGTSGGNTQYF. The CDR3 DNA reads as TGTGCCAGCAGCCGAGGGACTAGCGGGGGGAATACGCAGTATTTT. The chain carries TRBV6-5 and TRBJ2-3, with 15 bases lining up with TRBD2. V gave up 6 bases and J gave up 7 bases; unmatched junction bases: 5. Germline-derived CDR1 and CDR2 are MNHEY and SVGAGI. The CDR3 extends over 15 amino acids.

The chain recombines TRBV27 with TRBJ2-7, with 7 bases fitting TRBD2. Trimming removed 3 bases from V and 3 bases from J; junction bases left unmatched: 26. The germline gives CDR1 MNHEY, CDR2 SMNVEV (reference sequence). There are 21 residues in the CDR3. The chain's CDR3 is CASSFRGRMAPVGGGSYEQYF. DNA for the CDR3: TGTGCCAGCAGTTTTCGGGGTCGGATGGCCCCCGTTGGGGGGGGGAGCTACGAGCAGTACTTC.

A few counts support this clone. The chain is built from TRBV5-6 and TRBJ1-1; the D gene is possibly TRBD1 (6 bases). V was shortened by 4 bases and J by 4 bases, with 11 bases between the two germline ends. The CDR3 loop spans 13 amino acids. Per germline, CDR1 SGHDT and CDR2 YYEEEE. The CDR3 sequence is CASSHTGSTEAFF. CDR3 in DNA: TGTGCCAGCAGCCACACAGGGAGCACTGAAGCTTTCTTT.

The V and J genes are TRBV11-2 and TRBJ1-2; 9 bases agree with TRBD1. The CDR3 has 17 residues. Germline lookup yields CDR1 SGHAT and CDR2 FQNNGV. J gave up 5 bases and V 0 bases, and 10 bases lay outside the gene matches. The CDR3 DNA reads TGTGCCAGCAGCTTAGATCCATTGGGGGGACAGGGATATGGCTACACCTTC. It is translated as CASSLDPLGGQGYGYTF.

The V call is TRBV18, the J call TRBJ1-1; D is unresolved. Germline V gene sequence: CDR1 KGHSH, CDR2 LQKENI. The CDR3 runs 14 residues. The V and J ends lost 2 bases and 0 bases respectively, with 7 bases between them. CDR3 DNA: TGTGCCAGCTCACCAATCGGGGTGAACACTGAAGCTTTCTTT. It translates to CASSPIGVNTEAFF.

This clone was seen only a few times. V and J are TRBV2 and TRBJ2-7; the D gene is possibly TRBD2 (6 bases). The V gene's germline CDR1 is SNHLY and CDR2 FYNNEI. The CDR3 has 15 residues. V was shortened by 5 bases and J by 1 base, with 15 bases between the two germline ends. The CDR3 bases are TGTGCCAGCAGTCGGGCGGAGGGCGCATCCTACGAGCAGTACTTC. Its protein product is CASSRAEGASYEQYF.

The gene calls are TRBV6-6 and TRBJ1-5, with D hard to call. The CDR3 loop spans 13 amino acids. CDR1 is MNHNY and CDR2 is SVGAGI in the germline V gene (reference sequence). The V end was cut by 0 bases, the J end by 6 bases, with 6 bases between. CDR3 nucleotides: TGTGCCAGCAGTTACTCTCGGGTTCAGCCCCAGCATTTT. Residues: CASSYSRVQPQHF.

On this clone itself: Additional DNA sequences in this sample encode the identical CDR3. The chain couples TRBV19 to TRBJ1-5; 7 positions agree with TRBD1. V lost 3 bases to trimming and J lost 7 bases; unmatched junction nucleotides: 6. CDR1 LNHDA and CDR2 SQIVND come from the germline V gene (reference sequence). This CDR3 has 14 amino acids. The CDR3, as DNA: TGTGCCAGTAGTATGCCAGGGGGAAGCCAGCCCCAGCATTTT. This codes for CASSMPGGSQPQHF.

This chain connects TRBV14 to TRBJ1-1, with 8 bases lining up with TRBD1. The CDR3 consists of 15 residues. Germline CDR1 SGHDN, CDR2 FVKESK. V trimming: 4 bases; J trimming: 5 bases; junction bases outside the gene matches: 9. The DNA for the CDR3 is TGTGCCAGCAGCCCCCCCAGGGGGCGCGGGACTGAAGCTTTCTTT. Translated: CASSPPRGRGTEAFF. Drawing the rest from reference TRBV14 and TRBJ1-1, the complete variable domain is EAGVTQFPSHSVIEKGQTVTLRCDPISGHDNLYWYRRVMGKEIKFLLHFVKESKQDESGMPNNRFLAERTGGTYSTLKVQPAELEDSGVYFCASSPPRGRGTEAFFGQGTRLTVV.

In this sample, this clone turned up a few times. A junction boundary mismatches the germline segment, possibly from a read error. This CDR3 reads CSSRKGAGAVNYGYTF. CDR3 nucleotides: TGTTCCAGCCGAAAAGGGGCAGGGGCCGTTAACTATGGCTACACCTTC. The J gene is TRBJ1-2, the V gene TRBV7-9; TRBD1 is a possible D gene (6 bases). This CDR3 is 16 amino acids long. CDR1 is SEHNR and CDR2 is FQNEAQ in the germline V gene (reference sequence).

This clone was recorded only once. This chain uses TRBV7-3 with TRBJ2-3; D is uncertain. This CDR3 contains 13 residues. CDR1 and CDR2 (germline): SGHTA, FQGTGA. Trimming pared 2 bases from V and 6 bases from J, leaving 9 bases between. For the CDR3, the DNA is TGTGCCAGCAGCTTAGAGTCGTGGGATACGCAGTATTTT. Translation gives CASSLESWDTQYF.

The gene calls are TRBV7-9 and TRBJ1-2; TRBD1 might be the D (6 bases). The CDR3 runs 13 residues. The V end lost 5 bases, the J end lost 2 bases, and 9 bases lay between the germline ends. Per germline, CDR1 SEHNR and CDR2 FQNEAQ (reference sequence). CDR3 sequence (DNA): TGTGCCAGCAGCCCAACAGGGAACTATGGCTACACCTTC. It encodes CASSPTGNYGYTF.

This sequence joins TRBV6-5 and TRBJ2-6, with D possibly TRBD1 on 5 matching bases. The CDR3 has 14 amino acids. Trimming took 5 bases from V and 4 from J, leaving 9 bases between them. Germline V gene lookup returns CDR1 MNHEY and CDR2 SVGAGI. The CDR3 DNA reads as TGTGCCAGCAGTGAAGGGGCGGGGGCCAACGTCCTGACTTTC. It translates to CASSEGAGANVLTF.

This sequence joins TRBV5-1 and TRBJ2-2; 8 nucleotides agree with TRBD1. This CDR3 has 19 amino acids. V was clipped by 5 bases and J by 0 bases; unmatched bases: 15. CDR1 is SGHRS, CDR2 YFSETQ, per germline. DNA of the CDR3: TGCGCCAGCAGACCCTTGGGACTTCAGGGGGCGCCGAACACCGGGGAGCTGTTTTTT. Residues: CASRPLGLQGAPNTGELFF.

The V gene is TRBV27, the J gene TRBJ2-7, with TRBD2 as a possible D gene (6 bases). V was clipped by 5 bases and J by 4 bases, with 15 bases between them. The CDR3 is 14 amino acids. Germline CDR1 and CDR2: MNHEY and SMNVEV (reference sequence). CDR3 residues: CASSLGLQKYEQYF. Here the CDR3 DNA reads TGTGCCAGCAGTCTGGGACTCCAGAAATACGAGCAGTACTTC.

The chain links TRBV7-2 to TRBJ1-1; D not certain. The CDR3 extends over 15 amino acids. V was cut by 1 base and J by 1 base, with 10 bases left in between. Germline V lookup: CDR1 SGHTA, CDR2 FQGNSA. CDR3 bases: TGTGCCAGCAGCTTAGTATACCAGGCGAACACTGAAGCTTTCTTT. This sequence encodes CASSLVYQANTEAFF.

This chain connects TRBV19 to TRBJ1-6; 7 nucleotides agree with TRBD1. CDR1 and CDR2 (germline): LNHDA, SQIVND (reference sequence). V lost 1 base, J lost 16 bases, and 13 bases stayed unmatched. There are 15 residues in the CDR3. This CDR3 reads CASSIARSRDSALHF. Written as DNA, the CDR3 is TGTGCCAGTAGTATAGCTCGGAGCAGGGACAGCGCACTCCACTTT.

The gene calls are TRBV27 and TRBJ2-2, with 8 bases aligning to TRBD2. This CDR3 contains 17 residues. Trimming at V came to 2 bases and at J to 5 bases, leaving 10 bases not matched to a gene. Germline CDR1 is MNHEY and CDR2 is SMNVEV (reference sequence). The CDR3 sequence: CASSLLTVAGKTGELFF. The CDR3 DNA reads TGTGCCAGCAGTTTACTTACGGTAGCGGGGAAGACCGGGGAGCTGTTTTTT.

The rearrangement joins TRBV5-6 to TRBJ2-2, with 7 bases that match TRBD2. Germline lookup yields CDR1 SGHDT and CDR2 YYEEEE. This CDR3 region has 15 residues. Losses at the gene ends were 4 bases for V and 4 bases for J; bases not matched to a gene: 7. CDR3 in amino acids: CASSLGGGVTGELFF. CDR3 nucleotide sequence: TGTGCCAGCAGCCTCGGTGGGGGGGTCACCGGGGAGCTGTTTTTT. The whole variable domain, filled in from reference TRBV5-6 and TRBJ2-2, reads DAGVTQSPTHLIKTRGQQVTLRCSPKSGHDTVSWYQQALGQGPQFIFQYYEEEERQRGNFPDRFSGHQFPNYSSELNVNALLLGDSALYLCASSLGGGVTGELFFGEGSRLTVL.

Only a few counts were recorded for this clone. The chain employs TRBV28 and TRBJ1-1, with D possibly TRBD1 on 5 matching bases. This CDR3 spans 14 amino acids. The germline gives CDR1 MDHEN, CDR2 SYDVKM. The V and J ends lost 4 bases and 1 base respectively, with 10 bases between them. The CDR3 coding sequence is TGTGCCAGCAGTTCGGGCAGGGCGAACACTGAAGCTTTCTTT. It encodes CASSSGRANTEAFF.

The chain uses TRBV28 and TRBJ2-7; possibly TRBD1 for D (6 bases). This CDR3 is built from 15 residues. V was pared by 5 bases and J by 0 bases, with 14 bases between. Germline V gene lookup returns CDR1 MDHEN and CDR2 SYDVKM. The CDR3 DNA is TGTGCCAGCAGTGGGACGTCGGACAGCTCCTACGAGCAGTACTTC. Residues: CASSGTSDSSYEQYF.